This record looks at one TCR beta chain sequence and its context. The CDR3 totals 15 residues. Between the trimmed V and J ends, which lost 1 base and 5 bases, there was a span of 13 bases. Germline lookup yields CDR1 LGHNT and CDR2 FRNRAP. Assay used: immunoSEQ multiplex PCR; TCRdb lists only in-frame clones, some missing. The sample includes roughly 380,000 clones, around 90% seen only once; the top ten take 3.9%. This sample is drawn from a study of Ad26.COV2.S vaccination and SARS-CoV-2 variants. The rearrangement uses TRBV12-5 and TRBJ2-3; D ambiguous. This material consisted of peripheral blood, taken after recovery from COVID-19. This receptor was identified in a human donor who had recovered from COVID-19. The CDR3 sequence is CASGLGQLDGDTQYF. Here the CDR3 DNA reads TGTGCTAGTGGTTTGGGTCAGCTGGATGGAGATACGCAGTATTTT.